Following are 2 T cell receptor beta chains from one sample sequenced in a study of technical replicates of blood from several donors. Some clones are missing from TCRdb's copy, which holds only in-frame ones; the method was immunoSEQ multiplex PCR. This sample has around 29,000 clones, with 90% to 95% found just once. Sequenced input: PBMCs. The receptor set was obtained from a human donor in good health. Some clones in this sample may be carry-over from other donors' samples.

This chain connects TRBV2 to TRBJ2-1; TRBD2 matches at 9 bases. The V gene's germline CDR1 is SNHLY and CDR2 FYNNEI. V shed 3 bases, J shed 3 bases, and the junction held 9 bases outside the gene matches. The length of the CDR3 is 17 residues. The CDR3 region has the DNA TGTGCCAGCAGTGAGGTACTTGAACTAGCGGGCTACAATGAGCAGTTCTTC. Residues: CASSEVLELAGYNEQFF.

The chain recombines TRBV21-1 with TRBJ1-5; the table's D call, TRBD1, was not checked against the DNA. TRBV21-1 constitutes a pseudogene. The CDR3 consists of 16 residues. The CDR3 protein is CASSKVTEYSNQPQHF. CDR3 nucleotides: TGTGCCAGCAGCAAAGTAACAGAATATAGCAATCAGCCCCAGCATTTT.